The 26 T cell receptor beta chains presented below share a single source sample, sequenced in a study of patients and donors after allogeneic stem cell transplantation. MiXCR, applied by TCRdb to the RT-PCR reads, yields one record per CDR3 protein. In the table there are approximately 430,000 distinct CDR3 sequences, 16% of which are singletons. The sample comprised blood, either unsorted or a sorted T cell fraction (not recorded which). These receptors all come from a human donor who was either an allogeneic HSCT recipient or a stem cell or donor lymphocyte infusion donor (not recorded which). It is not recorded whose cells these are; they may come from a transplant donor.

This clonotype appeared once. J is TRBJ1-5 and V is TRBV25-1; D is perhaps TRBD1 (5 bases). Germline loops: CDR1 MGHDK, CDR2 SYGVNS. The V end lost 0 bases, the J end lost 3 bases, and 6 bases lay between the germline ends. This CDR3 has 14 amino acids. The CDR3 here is CASSEYRDNQPQHF. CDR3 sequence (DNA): TGTGCCAGCAGTGAATACAGGGACAATCAGCCCCAGCATTTT.

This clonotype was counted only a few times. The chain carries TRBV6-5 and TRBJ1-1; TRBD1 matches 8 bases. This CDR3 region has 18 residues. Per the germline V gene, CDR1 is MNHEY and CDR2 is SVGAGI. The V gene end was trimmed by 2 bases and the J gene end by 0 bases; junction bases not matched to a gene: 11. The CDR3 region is CASSYQLGTGGMNTEAFF. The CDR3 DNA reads TGTGCCAGCAGTTACCAACTCGGGACAGGTGGAATGAACACTGAAGCTTTCTTT.

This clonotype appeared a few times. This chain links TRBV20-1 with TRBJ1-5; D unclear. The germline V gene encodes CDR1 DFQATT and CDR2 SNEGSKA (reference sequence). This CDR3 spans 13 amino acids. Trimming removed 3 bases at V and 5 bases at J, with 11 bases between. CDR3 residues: CSASKGGYQPQHF. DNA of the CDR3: TGCAGTGCTAGCAAGGGAGGGTATCAGCCCCAGCATTTT.

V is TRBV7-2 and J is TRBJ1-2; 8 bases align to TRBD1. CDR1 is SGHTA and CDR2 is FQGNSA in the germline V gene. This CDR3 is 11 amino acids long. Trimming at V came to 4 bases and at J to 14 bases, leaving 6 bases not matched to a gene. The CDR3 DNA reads TGTGCCAGCAGCTGGGGACAGGTGAAAACCTTC. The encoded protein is CASSWGQVKTF.

Written as DNA, the CDR3 is TGCAGTTCGACAGAAAGAGGGACCCAGTACTTC. It is translated as CSSTERGTQYF. The V and J genes are TRBV20-1 and TRBJ2-5, with a tentative D call TRBD1 (5 bases). Germline V CDR1 and CDR2: DFQATT, SNEGSKA (reference sequence). Trimming shortened V by 8 bases and J by 7 bases, and 14 bases separated the two germline ends. The CDR3 spans 11 residues.

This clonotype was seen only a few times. This chain's CDR3 is CASSPRLAGGNNEQFF. The CDR3 DNA is TGCGCCAGCAGCCCGAGACTGGCGGGTGGGAACAATGAGCAGTTCTTC. The J gene is TRBJ2-1, the V gene TRBV4-3; the D gene is possibly TRBD2 (5 bases). With 4 bases removed from V and 5 bases from J, the gap between germline ends came to 18 bases. In germline, CDR1 is LGHNA, CDR2 YSLEER. The CDR3 is made up of 16 amino acids.

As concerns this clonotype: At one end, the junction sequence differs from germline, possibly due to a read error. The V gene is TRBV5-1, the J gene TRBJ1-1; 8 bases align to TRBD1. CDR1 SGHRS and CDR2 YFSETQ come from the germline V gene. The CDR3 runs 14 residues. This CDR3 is CASSPRDRGTESFF. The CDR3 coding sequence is TGCGCCAGCAGCCCCCGAGACAGGGGAACTGAATCTTTCTTT.

The CDR3 DNA sequence: TGCAGTGCCCAGACAGGGCGTTTCTATGGCTACACCTTC. Protein sequence: CSAQTGRFYGYTF. The genes are TRBV20-1 and TRBJ1-2; 7 nucleotides align to TRBD1. CDR3 size: 13 residues. Germline V gene lookup returns CDR1 DFQATT and CDR2 SNEGSKA (reference sequence). J was trimmed by 4 bases and V by 6 bases; bases with no gene match: 8.

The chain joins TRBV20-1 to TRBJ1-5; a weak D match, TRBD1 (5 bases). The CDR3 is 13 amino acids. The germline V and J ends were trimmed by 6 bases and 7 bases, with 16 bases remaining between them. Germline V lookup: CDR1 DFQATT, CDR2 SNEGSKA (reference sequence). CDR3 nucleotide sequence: TGCAGTGCCAAACGGGGGGTAAAACAGCCCCAGCATTTT. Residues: CSAKRGVKQPQHF.

The DNA for the CDR3 is TGTGCCAGCAGCCCGGGACCAAACAACTACGAGCAGTACTTC. Its translation is CASSPGPNNYEQYF. This sequence joins TRBV7-8 and TRBJ2-7; either TRBD1 or TRBD2 may supply D (5 bases each). Germline V CDR1 and CDR2: SGHVS, FQNEAQ. Deletions cut 5 bases from V and 3 bases from J, with 14 bases between. This CDR3 region has 14 residues.

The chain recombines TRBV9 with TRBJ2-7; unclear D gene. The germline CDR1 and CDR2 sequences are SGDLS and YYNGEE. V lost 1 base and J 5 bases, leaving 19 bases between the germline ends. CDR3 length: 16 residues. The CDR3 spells CASSVSRQGFVNEQYF. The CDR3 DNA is TGTGCCAGCAGCGTATCGAGACAAGGCTTTGTCAACGAGCAGTACTTC.

CDR3 sequence reads: CASSLGLLREPSYEQYF. CDR3 sequence (DNA): TGTGCCAGCAGCTTAGGCCTCCTACGGGAACCCTCCTACGAGCAGTACTTC. The chain has TRBV7-8 and TRBJ2-7; D is possibly TRBD2 (5 bases). V was pared by 1 base and J by 0 bases, with 16 bases between. The CDR3 covers 17 residues. Germline CDR1 and CDR2: SGHVS and FQNEAQ.

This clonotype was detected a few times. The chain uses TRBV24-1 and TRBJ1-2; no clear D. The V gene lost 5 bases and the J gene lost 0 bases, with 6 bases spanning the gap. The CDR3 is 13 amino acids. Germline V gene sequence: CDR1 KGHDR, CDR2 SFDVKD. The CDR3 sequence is CATSGRANYGYTF. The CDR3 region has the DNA TGTGCCACCAGTGGTCGGGCTAACTATGGCTACACCTTC.

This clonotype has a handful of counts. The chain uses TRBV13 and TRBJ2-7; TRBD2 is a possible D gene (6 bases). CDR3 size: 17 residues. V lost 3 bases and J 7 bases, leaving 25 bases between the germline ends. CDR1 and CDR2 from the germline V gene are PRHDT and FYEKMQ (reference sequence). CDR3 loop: CASSFFLPGLGLREQYF. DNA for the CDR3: TGTGCCAGCAGCTTCTTCCTCCCGGGACTGGGCCTTCGGGAGCAGTACTTC.

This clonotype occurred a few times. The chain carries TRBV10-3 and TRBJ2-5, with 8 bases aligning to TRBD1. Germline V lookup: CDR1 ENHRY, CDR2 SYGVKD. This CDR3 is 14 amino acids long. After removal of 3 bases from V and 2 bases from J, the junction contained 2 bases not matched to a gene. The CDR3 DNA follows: TGTGCCATCAGTGAAAACAGGGGGCAAGAGACCCAGTACTTC. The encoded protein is CAISENRGQETQYF.

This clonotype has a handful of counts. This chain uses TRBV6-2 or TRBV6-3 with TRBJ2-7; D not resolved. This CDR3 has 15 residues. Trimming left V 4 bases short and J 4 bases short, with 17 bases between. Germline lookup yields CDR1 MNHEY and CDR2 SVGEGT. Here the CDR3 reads CASSFRPGPKYEQYF. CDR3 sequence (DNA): TGTGCCAGCAGTTTCAGACCGGGTCCCAAATACGAGCAGTACTTC.

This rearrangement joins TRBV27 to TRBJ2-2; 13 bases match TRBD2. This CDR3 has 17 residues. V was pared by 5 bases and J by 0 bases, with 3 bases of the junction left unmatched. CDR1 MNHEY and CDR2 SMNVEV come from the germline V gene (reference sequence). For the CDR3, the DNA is TGTGCCAGCAGTCAACTAGCGGGAGGGCCGAACACCGGGGAGCTGTTTTTT. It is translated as CASSQLAGGPNTGELFF.

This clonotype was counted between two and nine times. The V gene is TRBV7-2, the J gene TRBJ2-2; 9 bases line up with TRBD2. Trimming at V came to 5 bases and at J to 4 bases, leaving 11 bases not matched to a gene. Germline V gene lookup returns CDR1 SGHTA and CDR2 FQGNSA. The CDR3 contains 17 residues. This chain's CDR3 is CASSLLAGVGITGELFF. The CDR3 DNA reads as TGTGCCAGCAGCCTATTAGCGGGAGTGGGGATCACCGGGGAGCTGTTTTTT.

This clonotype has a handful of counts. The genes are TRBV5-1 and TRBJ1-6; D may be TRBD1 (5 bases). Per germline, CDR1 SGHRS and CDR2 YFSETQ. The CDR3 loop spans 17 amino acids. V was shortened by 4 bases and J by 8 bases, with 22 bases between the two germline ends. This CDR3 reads CASSLNLGAGRDSPLHF. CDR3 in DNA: TGCGCCAGCAGCCTGAACCTTGGGGCAGGGAGGGATTCACCCCTCCACTTT.

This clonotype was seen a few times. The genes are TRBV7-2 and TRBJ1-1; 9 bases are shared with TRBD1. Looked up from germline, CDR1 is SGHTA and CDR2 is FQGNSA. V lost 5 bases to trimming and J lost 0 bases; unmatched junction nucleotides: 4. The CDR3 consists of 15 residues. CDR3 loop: CASSKQGALNTEAFF. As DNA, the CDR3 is TGTGCCAGCAGCAAACAGGGGGCTCTGAACACTGAAGCTTTCTTT. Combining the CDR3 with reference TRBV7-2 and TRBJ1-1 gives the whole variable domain GAGVSQSPSNKVTEKGKDVELRCDPISGHTALYWYRQSLGQGLEFLIYFQGNSAPDKSGLPSDRFSAERTGGSVSTLTIQRTQQEDSAVYLCASSKQGALNTEAFFGQGTRLTVV.

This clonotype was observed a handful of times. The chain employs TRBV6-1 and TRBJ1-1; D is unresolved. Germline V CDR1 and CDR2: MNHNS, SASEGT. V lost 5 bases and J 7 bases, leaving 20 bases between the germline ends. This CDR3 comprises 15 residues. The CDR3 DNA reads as TGTGCCAGCAGTAAAACAAAGATCGAGGTCGGTGAAGCTTTCTTT. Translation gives CASSKTKIEVGEAFF.

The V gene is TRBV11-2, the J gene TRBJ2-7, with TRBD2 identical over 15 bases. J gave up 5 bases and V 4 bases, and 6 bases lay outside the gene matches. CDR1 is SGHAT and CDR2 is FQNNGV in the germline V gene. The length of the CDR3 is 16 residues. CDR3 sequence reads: CASSWPGLAGGNEQYF. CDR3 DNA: TGTGCCAGCAGCTGGCCCGGACTAGCGGGAGGGAACGAGCAGTACTTC.

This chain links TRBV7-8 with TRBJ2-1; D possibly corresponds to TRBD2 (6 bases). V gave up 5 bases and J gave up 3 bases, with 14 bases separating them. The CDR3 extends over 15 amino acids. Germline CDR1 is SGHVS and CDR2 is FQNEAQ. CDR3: CASSAERVLYNEQFF. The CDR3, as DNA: TGTGCCAGCAGCGCAGAGCGGGTCCTCTACAATGAGCAGTTCTTC. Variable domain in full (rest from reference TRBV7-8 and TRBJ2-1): GAGVSQSPRYKVAKRGQDVALRCDPISGHVSLFWYQQALGQGPEFLTYFQNEAQLDKSGLPSDRFFAERPEGSVSTLKIQRTQQEDSAVYLCASSAERVLYNEQFFGPGTRLTVL.

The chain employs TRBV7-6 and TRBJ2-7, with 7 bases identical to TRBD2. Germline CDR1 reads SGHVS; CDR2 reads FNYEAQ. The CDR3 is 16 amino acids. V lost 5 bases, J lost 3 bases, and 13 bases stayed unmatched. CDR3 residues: CASSQGRIAGLYEQYF. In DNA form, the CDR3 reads TGTGCCAGCAGCCAAGGCCGAATAGCGGGTCTCTACGAGCAGTACTTC.

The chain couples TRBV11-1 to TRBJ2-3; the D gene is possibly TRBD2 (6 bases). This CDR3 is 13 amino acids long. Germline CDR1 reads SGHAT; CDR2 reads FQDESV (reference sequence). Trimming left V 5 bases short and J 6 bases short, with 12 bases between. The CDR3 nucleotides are TGTGCCAGCAGCCGTCTCCGGGGGGATACGCAGTATTTT. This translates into CASSRLRGDTQYF.

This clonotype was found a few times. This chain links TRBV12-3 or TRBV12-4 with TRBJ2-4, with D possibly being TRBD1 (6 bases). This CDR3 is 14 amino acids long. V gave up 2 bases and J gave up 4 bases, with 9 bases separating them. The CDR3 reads CASSLSGQKNIQYF. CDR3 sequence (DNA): TGTGCCAGCAGTTTAAGTGGACAGAAAAACATTCAGTACTTC.